This T cell receptor beta chain is from a study of a mutant IDH1 vaccine in newly diagnosed glioma. With 4 bases clipped from V and 12 bases from J, the junction kept 16 bases outside the gene matches. From germline, CDR1 is SGHKS and CDR2 YYEKEE (reference sequence). The CDR3 totals 16 residues. Produced via immunoSEQ multiplex PCR; TCRdb's table is partial and in-frame only. This table has tens of thousands of clones, 90% to 95% appearing once. Time point specified: baseline, week 1 (first vaccination visit). Treatment noted: pre-vaccination baseline after standard-of-care therapy. Donors had new WHO grade 3 or 4 IDH1-mutant, ATRX-lost astrocytomas.

This receptor was obtained from a man aged 30 to 45 with glioma. Sequencing was performed on PBMCs, taken from a glioma patient treated with radiotherapy, temozolomide or both. V gene TRBV5-5 combines with J gene TRBJ2-4; 10 bases are shared with TRBD1. The CDR3 region is CASSRGTSGQGTGQYF. The CDR3 DNA is TGTGCCAGCAGCCGGGGTACCTCGGGACAGGGGACGGGTCAGTACTTC.